This TCR beta chain was captured in a study of blood T cell repertoires in COVID-19. Study overall: There were acute and convalescent COVID-19 samples, and they came from the United States, Italy and Spain.

J was trimmed by 2 bases and V by 3 bases; bases with no gene match: 4. This CDR3 region has 14 residues. Germline V lookup: CDR1 SGHTS, CDR2 YDEGEE. Method: immunoSEQ multiplex PCR; TCRdb's copy keeps in-frame clones and lacks some. The table records some 210,000 clones, approximately 91% of them present only once. The chain is built from TRBV5-8 and TRBJ2-7, with TRBD1 matching over 8 bases. The source is a man aged 55-75 years who had recovered from COVID-19. Sequencing was done on a sample of peripheral blood. The CDR3 DNA follows: TGTGCCAGCAGCTCAGGACAGGGCCCCTACGAGCAGTACTTC. It is translated as CASSSGQGPYEQYF.